This TCR beta chain originates from a study of cytomegalovirus exposure and HLA in healthy donors. The PCR made use of 60 Vbeta and 13 Jbeta primers. Method: immunoSEQ multiplex PCR; TCRdb's copy keeps in-frame clones and lacks some. The sample records nearly 110,000 clones, 60% to 85% being singletons. This receptor was identified in a male donor in good health and CMV-seropositive. What was sequenced was PBMCs.

The CDR3 DNA reads as TGTGCCAGCTCACCTCTGAGGACAGGGGCCTACGAGCAGTACTTC. Protein product: CASSPLRTGAYEQYF. The chain carries TRBV18 and TRBJ2-7, with 9 bases lining up with TRBD1. The CDR3 runs 15 residues. Germline V CDR1 and CDR2: KGHSH, LQKENI. V shed 3 bases, J shed 2 bases, and the junction held 5 bases outside the gene matches.